This paragraph reports one TCR beta chain. This clonotype was seen a handful of times. No cognate antigen has been identified for it. Per-base qualities were not stored, and no clone one base away is much larger. The sample is drawn from a study of yellow fever vaccine responses in identical twins (dated by TCRdb to the late 2010s). Regarding the complete study: In the study, vaccine-responding T cell clones were precisely tracked in identical twins.

General findings and caveats noted by the study authors: According to the authors, in identical twins the way T cells responded to vaccination appeared partly convergent and partly personalized.

Libraries were constructed by RT-PCR. Sequencing took place on an Illumina HiSeq 2500. TCRdb reran the public reads through fastp at Q25 and MiXCR, keeping productive beta chains. Merged by CDR3 protein, the rows form single entries marked with the most common genes and DNA. The sample records under 2,500 distinct CDR3 sequences, roughly four fifths of which are singletons. About 12% of the sample goes to the ten largest clones. This sequence was found in a woman between 18 and 29 years old who received the yellow fever vaccine. Donor details come from another sample of the same person, matched by shared clones. Sample: T cells from blood (PBMCs), unsorted or a sorted subset (not recorded which), taken before or after yellow fever vaccination (not recorded which).

CDR3 protein: CSVGTSGPYEQYF. In nucleotides, the sequence is TGCAGCGTCGGTACTAGCGGACCCTACGAGCAGTACTTC. The V gene is TRBV29-1 and the J gene is TRBJ2-7, with TRBD2 matching 8 junction bases. Reading from cysteine to phenylalanine, the CDR3 counts 13 amino acids. The retained sequence is limited to the CDR3, 39 bases, with the frame set at the first base. CDR1 and CDR2 are read off the germline V gene as SQVTM and ANQGSEA. Unmatched junction bases come to 6, with V trimmed by 6 bases and J by 2 bases.